One and the same sample provided the 30 T cell receptor beta chains below, sequenced in a study of blood T cell repertoires in COVID-19. The assay was immunoSEQ multiplex PCR, and TCRdb's table has in-frame clones only and misses some. The table shows about 360,000 clones, with 80% to 90% occurring only once. The sample consisted of peripheral blood. The source is a man aged 30-40 years with active or convalescent COVID-19.

CDR3 loop: CASRDTGQTTDTQYF. As DNA, the CDR3 is TGTGCCAGCAGGGATACGGGACAGACCACAGATACGCAGTATTTT. The J gene is TRBJ2-3, the V gene TRBV7-9, with TRBD1 identical over 7 bases. Germline lookup yields CDR1 SEHNR and CDR2 FQNEAQ (reference sequence). The junction had 8 bases not matched to a gene; V was cut back by 6 bases and J by 2 bases. This CDR3 spans 15 amino acids.

This clone was recorded only once. The CDR3 region has the DNA TGCAGTGCTGTCGACGGGGAGACCCAGTACTTC. It encodes CSAVDGETQYF. The V call is TRBV20-1, the J call TRBJ2-5; D gene ambiguous. CDR3 size: 11 residues. The V end lost 5 bases, the J end lost 5 bases, and 9 bases lay between the germline ends. Germline V gene sequence: CDR1 DFQATT, CDR2 SNEGSKA (reference sequence).

The chain is built from TRBV5-6 and TRBJ2-7; no clear D. There are 13 residues in the CDR3. CDR1 is SGHDT, CDR2 YYEEEE, per germline. The ends were cut back, 3 bases at V and 3 bases at J, with 10 bases in the middle. CDR3 residues: CASSSFADYEQYF. For the CDR3, the DNA is TGTGCCAGCAGCTCCTTCGCGGACTACGAGCAGTACTTC.

The rearrangement joins TRBV15 to TRBJ2-7, with D unclear. The length of the CDR3 is 17 residues. Trimming shortened V by 0 bases and J by 2 bases, and 17 bases separated the two germline ends. From germline, CDR1 is LNHNV and CDR2 YYDKDF (reference sequence). CDR3 coding DNA: TGTGCCACCAGCAGAGATGTGAGGTCCACCTCGGCCTACGAGCAGTACTTC. This gives the protein CATSRDVRSTSAYEQYF.

The rearrangement uses TRBV24-1 and TRBJ1-1; D gene ambiguous. V was clipped by 6 bases and J by 4 bases, with 11 bases between them. CDR1 and CDR2 (germline): KGHDR, SFDVKD. CDR3 size: 13 residues. Here the CDR3 reads CATSHPSGTEAFF. The CDR3 region has the DNA TGTGCCACCAGTCACCCCTCGGGCACTGAAGCTTTCTTT.

V is TRBV10-3 and J is TRBJ1-2; D may be TRBD1 (6 bases). The V gene lost 2 bases and the J gene lost 4 bases, with 23 bases spanning the gap. CDR3 length: 18 amino acids. From germline, CDR1 is ENHRY and CDR2 SYGVKD. CDR3 coding DNA: TGTGCCATCAGTGAGCCTACAACACAGGGACGTTGGCGCTATGGCTACACCTTC. Translating gives CAISEPTTQGRWRYGYTF.

The chain carries TRBV4-2 and TRBJ1-5; 9 bases map to TRBD1. V gave up 6 bases and J gave up 6 bases; unmatched junction bases: 9. CDR3 length equals 15 residues. CDR1 is LGHNA and CDR2 is YNFKEQ in the germline V gene. CDR3 in amino acids: CASSPGDRDSQPQHF. The CDR3, as DNA: TGTGCCAGCAGTCCGGGGGACAGGGACAGTCAGCCCCAGCATTTT.

The chain employs TRBV4-3 and TRBJ2-7; a possible D gene is TRBD1 (6 bases). V was clipped by 3 bases and J by 3 bases, with 18 bases between them. The CDR3 is 16 residues long. CDR1 and CDR2 from the germline V gene are LGHNA and YSLEER. The CDR3 region has the DNA TGCGCCAGCAGCCAGGCAACAGGGTCGGGTCTCTACGAGCAGTACTTC. This translates into CASSQATGSGLYEQYF.

The chain joins TRBV15 to TRBJ1-1; TRBD1 might be the D (6 bases). The germline gives CDR1 LNHNV, CDR2 YYDKDF (reference sequence). V was trimmed by 4 bases and J by 0 bases, leaving 15 bases between them. The CDR3 is 16 amino acids. The DNA of the CDR3 is TGTGCCACCAGCAAGGGGGGGGGCAGTATGAACACTGAAGCTTTCTTT. Translating it yields CATSKGGGSMNTEAFF.

Concerning this clone: A junction boundary mismatches the germline segment, possibly from a read error. The V call is TRBV6-5, the J call TRBJ2-2; 9 bases match TRBD1. This CDR3 comprises 16 residues. The germline CDR1 and CDR2 sequences are MNHEY and SVGAGI. CDR3 loop: CASSYAGTGNSGELFF. The DNA for the CDR3 is TGTGCCAGCAGTTACGCCGGGACAGGGAACTCCGGGGAGCTGTTTTTT.

This sequence joins TRBV3-1 (or the pseudogene TRBV3-2) and TRBJ2-5, with 9 positions matching TRBD2. V dropped 8 bases and J dropped 3; count of bases not matched to a gene: 19. Per the germline V gene, CDR1 is LGHDT and CDR2 is YNNKEL (reference sequence). The CDR3 loop spans 18 amino acids. The CDR3 loop is CASSPTGSGGLREETQYF. CDR3 coding DNA: TGTGCCAGCTCCCCTACGGGGAGCGGGGGGTTGAGGGAAGAGACCCAGTACTTC.

The genes are TRBV7-3 and TRBJ2-7; TRBD2 matches at 10 bases. The length of the CDR3 is 14 residues. Germline trimming cut 5 bases from V and 7 bases from J; bases unmatched to any gene: 8. CDR1 SGHTA and CDR2 FQGTGA come from the germline V gene. CDR3 in amino acids: CASSQAGGFREQYF. CDR3 DNA: TGTGCCAGCAGCCAAGCGGGAGGGTTCAGGGAGCAGTACTTC. The full variable domain, in which reference TRBV7-3 and TRBJ2-7 provide the parts outside the CDR3, is GAGVSQTPSNKVTEKGKYVELRCDPISGHTALYWYRQSLGQGPEFLIYFQGTGAADDSGLPNDRFFAVRPEGSVSTLKIQRTERGDSAVYLCASSQAGGFREQYFGPGTRLTVT.

The CDR3 loop reads CASSLTRDIYGYTF. The CDR3, as DNA: TGTGCCAGCTCCCTTACGAGGGATATCTATGGCTACACCTTC. The chain links TRBV6-6 to TRBJ1-2; D not resolved. CDR3 length equals 14 residues. V shed 8 bases and J shed 4 bases, with 17 bases lying between them. From germline, CDR1 is MNHNY and CDR2 SVGAGI (reference sequence).

The CDR3 spells CASSRDRDYSPLHF. DNA for the CDR3: TGTGCCAGCAGCCGGGACAGGGATTATTCACCCCTCCACTTT. This sequence joins TRBV6-2 or TRBV6-3 and TRBJ1-6, with TRBD1 matching over 9 bases. Germline V gene lookup returns CDR1 MNHEY and CDR2 SVGEGT. The CDR3 extends over 14 amino acids. The V segment lost 6 bases and the J segment 8 bases; nucleotides outside the gene matches: 5.

The J gene is TRBJ2-1, the V gene TRBV6-5, with D unresolved. The V and J ends lost 4 bases and 10 bases respectively, with 11 bases between them. Germline loops: CDR1 MNHEY, CDR2 SVGAGI. The CDR3 spans 12 residues. DNA for the CDR3: TGTGCCAGCAGTTCGCGGCGTGGCGAGCAGTTCTTC. It specifies CASSSRRGEQFF.

There are a few counts of this clone. CDR3 residues: CASSSLTSGRYEQFF. CDR3 in DNA: TGTGCCAGCAGCTCCTTGACTAGCGGGAGATATGAGCAGTTCTTC. The V call is TRBV13, the J call TRBJ2-1, with TRBD2 matching 12 bases. This CDR3 is 15 amino acids long. With 4 bases clipped from V and 8 bases from J, the junction kept 6 bases outside the gene matches. Germline CDR1 is PRHDT and CDR2 is FYEKMQ (reference sequence).

The DNA for the CDR3 is TGTGCCAGCCGCGGGCCGGATCAAACCTTATCTGGGGCCAACGTCCTGACTTTC. Protein sequence: CASRGPDQTLSGANVLTF. This chain uses TRBV4-2 with TRBJ2-6; D may be TRBD2 (5 bases). Germline V gene data show CDR1 as LGHNA and CDR2 as YNFKEQ. The CDR3 length is 18 residues. The V end lost 8 bases, the J end lost 1 base, and 21 bases lay between the germline ends.

This chain uses TRBV10-1 with TRBJ1-1; D remains ambiguous. V was trimmed by 5 bases and J by 4 bases, leaving 17 bases between them. The CDR3 spans 15 residues. Germline lookup yields CDR1 WNHNN and CDR2 SYGVQD (reference sequence). CDR3 in DNA: TGCGCCAGCAGTCTCCGGAGGAAAAGCCGCACTGAAGCTTTCTTT. As protein: CASSLRRKSRTEAFF.

The V gene is TRBV18, the J gene TRBJ2-7, with a possible D match to TRBD1 (6 bases). Trimming pared 0 bases from V and 2 bases from J, leaving 8 bases between. This CDR3 contains 14 residues. In germline, CDR1 is KGHSH, CDR2 LQKENI. As DNA, the CDR3 is TGTGCCAGCTCACCACCCGACAGGCCCTACGAGCAGTACTTC. This sequence encodes CASSPPDRPYEQYF.

Here the CDR3 reads CASSQDYSGTSGDPDTQYF. DNA of the CDR3: TGTGCCAGCAGCCAAGATTACAGTGGGACTAGCGGGGACCCAGATACGCAGTATTTT. V and J are TRBV4-2 and TRBJ2-3; 13 bases line up with TRBD2. The germline V gene encodes CDR1 LGHNA and CDR2 YNFKEQ. This CDR3 comprises 19 residues. With 0 bases clipped from V and 4 bases from J, the junction kept 10 bases outside the gene matches.

The gene calls are TRBV19 and TRBJ1-4, with unresolved D. Germline V gene lookup returns CDR1 LNHDA and CDR2 SQIVND (reference sequence). The CDR3 covers 14 residues. Trimming removed 3 bases at V and 4 bases at J, with 9 bases between. CDR3 sequence: CASSIRGGNEKLFF. The DNA of the CDR3 is TGTGCCAGTAGTATTCGCGGCGGTAATGAAAAACTGTTTTTT. Together with reference TRBV19 and TRBJ1-4, the CDR3 gives the full variable domain: DGGITQSPKYLFRKEGQNVTLSCEQNLNHDAMYWYRQDPGQGLRLIYYSQIVNDFQKGDIAEGYSVSREKKESFPLTVTSAQKNPTAFYLCASSIRGGNEKLFFGSGTQLSVL.

This chain connects TRBV20-1 to TRBJ2-7; D is unresolved. Trimming stripped 6 bases from V and 1 base from J, with 16 bases between. The CDR3 is 14 amino acids. CDR1 is DFQATT, CDR2 SNEGSKA, per germline (reference sequence). CDR3 loop: CSASELAVSYEQYF. The CDR3 bases are TGCAGTGCCAGTGAGCTGGCAGTTTCCTACGAGCAGTACTTC.

The V and J genes are TRBV10-3 and TRBJ1-5; possibly TRBD1 for D (6 bases). V was clipped by 4 bases and J by 4 bases, with 11 bases between them. The CDR3 spans 14 residues. From germline, CDR1 is ENHRY and CDR2 SYGVKD. The CDR3 DNA reads as TGTGCCATCAGTGCTGGGGGCCTAAATCAGCCCCAGCATTTT. Its translation is CAISAGGLNQPQHF.

This clone was detected only once. This chain links TRBV27 with TRBJ2-3; TRBD2 is a possible D gene (5 bases). The V end was cut by 5 bases, the J end by 2 bases, with 20 bases between. Germline CDR1 is MNHEY and CDR2 is SMNVEV (reference sequence). The CDR3 has 17 residues. In DNA, the CDR3 is TGTGCCAGCAGTCCACTCGCGGGCTCTTACTCCACAGATACGCAGTATTTT. It yields the protein CASSPLAGSYSTDTQYF.

This chain links TRBV12-5 with TRBJ2-6; 7 nucleotides line up with TRBD2. With V trimmed by 0 bases and J by 4 bases, 9 bases remained unmatched. Per the germline V gene, CDR1 is LGHNT and CDR2 is FRNRAP. This CDR3 spans 18 amino acids. The CDR3 here is CASGLVVGGSAGANVLTF. The CDR3 coding sequence is TGTGCTAGTGGTTTGGTAGTAGGCGGGAGCGCAGGGGCCAACGTCCTGACTTTC.

The gene calls are TRBV11-2 and TRBJ1-5; the D gene is possibly TRBD1 (5 bases). From germline, CDR1 is SGHAT and CDR2 FQNNGV. The ends were cut back, 3 bases at V and 9 bases at J, with 15 bases in the middle. CDR3 length equals 14 residues. The CDR3 protein is CASSLTGESGPQHF. The CDR3 DNA follows: TGTGCCAGCAGCTTGACGGGGGAGTCGGGGCCCCAGCATTTT.

Of note for this clone: At the DNA level, this CDR3 is encoded by other sequences in the same sample as well. The V and J genes are TRBV5-1 and TRBJ1-1; D is unresolved. Germline CDR1 SGHRS, CDR2 YFSETQ. This CDR3 region has 13 residues. Trimming cost V 5 bases and J 0 bases, with 8 bases left between them. The CDR3 region has the DNA TGCGCCAGCAGGCGGGAGGTGAACACTGAAGCTTTCTTT. Its translation: CASRREVNTEAFF.

This clone was seen a handful of times. CDR3 sequence: CASSLRGAAYNEQFF. Written as DNA, the CDR3 is TGTGCCAGCAGCCTCCGCGGAGCGGCCTACAATGAGCAGTTCTTC. The chain has TRBV9 and TRBJ2-1, with D tentatively TRBD2 (5 bases). CDR1 and CDR2 from the germline V gene are SGDLS and YYNGEE. This CDR3 is built from 15 residues. V gave up 4 bases and J gave up 2 bases, with 13 bases separating them.

The rearrangement links TRBV19 to TRBJ2-7; a possible D gene is TRBD1 (5 bases). This CDR3 comprises 14 residues. Germline V gene sequence: CDR1 LNHDA, CDR2 SQIVND (reference sequence). V lost 2 bases and J 2 bases, leaving 10 bases between the germline ends. The DNA for the CDR3 is TGTGCCAGTAGTATAATTGGGGCTCCCTACGAGCAGTACTTC. It yields the protein CASSIIGAPYEQYF.

The chain recombines TRBV19 with TRBJ1-2; TRBD1 agrees at 7 bases. The CDR3 covers 16 residues. Trimming took 0 bases from V and 4 from J; bases not matched to a gene: 8. Germline V gene sequence: CDR1 LNHDA, CDR2 SQIVND (reference sequence). The CDR3 region is CASSIDRDRVIYGYTF. CDR3 DNA: TGTGCCAGTAGTATAGATAGAGACAGGGTTATCTATGGCTACACCTTC.